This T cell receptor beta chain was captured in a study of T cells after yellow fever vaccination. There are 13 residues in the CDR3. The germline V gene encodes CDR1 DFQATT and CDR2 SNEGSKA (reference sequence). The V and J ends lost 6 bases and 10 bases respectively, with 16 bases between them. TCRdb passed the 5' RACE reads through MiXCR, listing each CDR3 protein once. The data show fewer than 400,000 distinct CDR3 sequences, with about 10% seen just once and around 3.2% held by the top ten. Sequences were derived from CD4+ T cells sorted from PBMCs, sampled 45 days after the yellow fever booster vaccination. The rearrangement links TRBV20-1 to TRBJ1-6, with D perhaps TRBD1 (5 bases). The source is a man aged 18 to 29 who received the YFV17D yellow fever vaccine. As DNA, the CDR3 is TGCAGTGCAACGCGGGACCTTGCCTCACCCCTCCACTTT. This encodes CSATRDLASPLHF.